This T cell receptor (beta chain) is drawn from a study of cytomegalovirus exposure and HLA in healthy donors. Regarding the study as a whole: One variant, a missense change in DCLRE1C, was linked in a later analysis to TCR beta V- and J-gene trimming.

Trimming stripped 5 bases from V and 6 bases from J, with 13 bases between. The CDR3 runs to 13 residues. From germline, CDR1 is SNHLY and CDR2 FYNNEI. 13 Jbeta primers and 60 Vbeta primers were used for the PCR. Assay used: immunoSEQ multiplex PCR; TCRdb lists only in-frame clones, some missing. The sample holds 100,000 to 150,000 clones; around three quarters are singletons and the top ten take 8.9%. Concerning this clone itself: Its specificity is unknown.

The sequenced material came from PBMCs. This TCR derives from a man aged 25-45 years in good health and CMV-seropositive. V usage is TRBV2 and J usage is TRBJ1-2, with D unclear. This CDR3 reads CASSSAYGDGYTF. CDR3 DNA: TGTGCCAGCAGTTCAGCATACGGGGATGGCTACACCTTC.